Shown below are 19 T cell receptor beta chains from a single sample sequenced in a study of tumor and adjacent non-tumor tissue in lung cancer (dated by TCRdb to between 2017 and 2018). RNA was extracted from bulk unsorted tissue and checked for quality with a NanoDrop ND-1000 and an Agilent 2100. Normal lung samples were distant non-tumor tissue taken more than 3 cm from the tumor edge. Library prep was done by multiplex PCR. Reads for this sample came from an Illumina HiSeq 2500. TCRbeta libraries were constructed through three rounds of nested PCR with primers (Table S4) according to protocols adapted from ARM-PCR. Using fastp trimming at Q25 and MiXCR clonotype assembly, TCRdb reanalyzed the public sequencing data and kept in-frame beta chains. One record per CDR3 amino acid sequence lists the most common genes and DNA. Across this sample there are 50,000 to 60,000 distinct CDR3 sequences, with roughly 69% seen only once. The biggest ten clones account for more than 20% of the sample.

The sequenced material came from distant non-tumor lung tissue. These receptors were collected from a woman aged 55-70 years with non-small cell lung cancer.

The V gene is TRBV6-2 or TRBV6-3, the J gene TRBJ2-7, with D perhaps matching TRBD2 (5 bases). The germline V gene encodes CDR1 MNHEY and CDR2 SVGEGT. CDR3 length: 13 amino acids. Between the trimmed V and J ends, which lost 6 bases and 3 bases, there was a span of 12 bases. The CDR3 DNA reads TGTGCCAGCAGCGGACGGGGATGCTACGAGCAGTACTTC. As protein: CASSGRGCYEQYF.

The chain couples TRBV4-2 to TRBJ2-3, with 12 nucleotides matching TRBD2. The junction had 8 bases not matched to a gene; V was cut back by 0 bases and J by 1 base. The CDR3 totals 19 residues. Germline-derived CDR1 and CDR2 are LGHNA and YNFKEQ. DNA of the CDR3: TGTGCCAGCAGCCAAGATAGGACTAGCGGGATCCTTGGCACAGATACGCAGTATTTT. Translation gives CASSQDRTSGILGTDTQYF.

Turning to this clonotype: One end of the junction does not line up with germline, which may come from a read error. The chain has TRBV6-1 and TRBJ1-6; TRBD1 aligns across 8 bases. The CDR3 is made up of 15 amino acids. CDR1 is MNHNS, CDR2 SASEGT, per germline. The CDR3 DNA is TGTGCCAGCAATGCGGCAGGGGGCGTTTATTCACGCCTCCACTTT. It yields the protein CASNAAGGVYSRLHF.

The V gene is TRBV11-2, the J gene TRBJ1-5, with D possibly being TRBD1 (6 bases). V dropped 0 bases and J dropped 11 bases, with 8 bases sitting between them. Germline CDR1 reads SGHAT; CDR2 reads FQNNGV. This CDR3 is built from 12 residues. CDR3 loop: CASSLEGAAQHF. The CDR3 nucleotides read TGTGCCAGCAGCTTAGAGGGGGCAGCCCAGCATTTT.

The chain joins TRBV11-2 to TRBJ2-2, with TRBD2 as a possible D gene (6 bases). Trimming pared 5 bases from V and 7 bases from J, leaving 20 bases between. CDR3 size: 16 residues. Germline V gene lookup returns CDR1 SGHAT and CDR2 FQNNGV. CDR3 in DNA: TGTGCCAGCAGCACGCGACTAGTGGGAGTCCACGGGGAGCTGTTTTTT. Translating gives CASSTRLVGVHGELFF. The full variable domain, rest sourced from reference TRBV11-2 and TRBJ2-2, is EAGVAQSPRYKIIEKRQSVAFWCNPISGHATLYWYQQILGQGPKLLIQFQNNGVVDDSQLPKDRFSAERLKGVDSTLKIQPAKLEDSAVYLCASSTRLVGVHGELFFGEGSRLTVL.

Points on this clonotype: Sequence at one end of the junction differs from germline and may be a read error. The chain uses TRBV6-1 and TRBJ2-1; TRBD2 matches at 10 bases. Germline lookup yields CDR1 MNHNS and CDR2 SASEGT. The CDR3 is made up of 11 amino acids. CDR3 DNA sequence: TGCTCCAGCATGGCCCTAGCGGGGGCGTTCTTC. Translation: CSSMALAGAFF.

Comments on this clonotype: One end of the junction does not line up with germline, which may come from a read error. The DNA for the CDR3 is TGTACCAGCAGTCGGGGTTATAATGAAAAACCGTTTTTT. It encodes CTSSRGYNEKPFF. V and J are TRBV6-2 or TRBV6-3 and TRBJ1-4; D unclear. CDR1 and CDR2 from the germline V gene are MNHEY and SVGEGT. This CDR3 has 13 residues.

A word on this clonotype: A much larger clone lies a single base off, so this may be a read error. CDR3 nucleotides: TGCAGCGTCACCGGGACAGGGGGCGACACTGAAGCTTTCTTT. Translated, it gives CSVTGTGGDTEAFF. This chain joins TRBV29-1 and TRBJ1-1, with TRBD1 matching over 12 bases. Per germline, CDR1 SQVTM and CDR2 ANQGSEA. The J segment lost 3 bases and the V segment lost 6 bases, leaving 5 bases of the junction unmatched. The CDR3 runs to 14 residues.

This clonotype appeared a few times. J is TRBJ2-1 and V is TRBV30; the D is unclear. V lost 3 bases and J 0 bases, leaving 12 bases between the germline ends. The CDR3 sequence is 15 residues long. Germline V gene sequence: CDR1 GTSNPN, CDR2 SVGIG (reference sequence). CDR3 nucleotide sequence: TGTGCCTGGAGCGCCACCAGCTCCTCCTACAATGAGCAGTTCTTC. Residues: CAWSATSSSYNEQFF.

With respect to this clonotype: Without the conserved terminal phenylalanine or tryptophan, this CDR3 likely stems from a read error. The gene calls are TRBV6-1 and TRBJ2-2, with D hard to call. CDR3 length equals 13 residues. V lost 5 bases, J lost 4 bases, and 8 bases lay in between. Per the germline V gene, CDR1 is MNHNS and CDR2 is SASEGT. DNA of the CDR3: TGTGCCAGCAGTATAGCTCCCACCGGGGAGCTGTTTCTT. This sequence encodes CASSIAPTGELFL.

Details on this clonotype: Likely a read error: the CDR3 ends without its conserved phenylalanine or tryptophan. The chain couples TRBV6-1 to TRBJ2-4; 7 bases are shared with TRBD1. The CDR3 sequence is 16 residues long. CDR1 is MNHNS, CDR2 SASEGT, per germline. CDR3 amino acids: CASSDPGQSAKNVQYL. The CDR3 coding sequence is TGTGCCAGTAGTGACCCGGGACAGTCAGCCAAAAACGTTCAGTACTTA.

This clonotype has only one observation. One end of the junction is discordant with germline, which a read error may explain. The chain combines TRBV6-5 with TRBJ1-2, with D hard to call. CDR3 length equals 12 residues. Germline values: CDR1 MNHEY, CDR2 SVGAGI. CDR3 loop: CVSSGTKYGYTF. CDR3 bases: TGTGTCAGCTCGGGCACGAAATATGGCTACACCTTC.

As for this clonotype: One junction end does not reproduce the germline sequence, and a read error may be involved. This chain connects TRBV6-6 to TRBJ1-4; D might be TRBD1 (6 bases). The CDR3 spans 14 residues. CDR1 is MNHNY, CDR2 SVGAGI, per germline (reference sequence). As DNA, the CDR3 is TGTGCCAGTAGCCGAGGGGGGGGCTCTGAAGAACTGTTTTTT. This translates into CASSRGGGSEELFF.

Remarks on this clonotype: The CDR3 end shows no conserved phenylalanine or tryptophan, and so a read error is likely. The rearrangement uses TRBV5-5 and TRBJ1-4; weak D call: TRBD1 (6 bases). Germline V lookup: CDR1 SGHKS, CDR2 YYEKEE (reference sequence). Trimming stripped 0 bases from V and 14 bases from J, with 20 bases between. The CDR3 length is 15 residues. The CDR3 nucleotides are TGTGCCAGCAGCTTGGAAGGACAGCTTAATGAGAAGCTGTTTTTA. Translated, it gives CASSLEGQLNEKLFL.

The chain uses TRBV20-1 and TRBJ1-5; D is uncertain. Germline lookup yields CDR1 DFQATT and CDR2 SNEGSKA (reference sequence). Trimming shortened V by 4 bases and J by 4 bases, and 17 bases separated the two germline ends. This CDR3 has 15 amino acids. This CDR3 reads CSAIVIKAENQPQHF. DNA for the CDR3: TGCAGTGCTATAGTTATAAAGGCGGAGAATCAGCCCCAGCATTTT.

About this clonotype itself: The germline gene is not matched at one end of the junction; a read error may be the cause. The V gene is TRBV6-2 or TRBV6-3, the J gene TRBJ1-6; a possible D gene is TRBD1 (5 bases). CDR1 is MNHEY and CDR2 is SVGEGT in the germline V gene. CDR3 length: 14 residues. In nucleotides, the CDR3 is TGTGCCAGTGGGGCTGGGAGCGGTAATTCACTCCTCCACTTT. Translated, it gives CASGAGSGNSLLHF.

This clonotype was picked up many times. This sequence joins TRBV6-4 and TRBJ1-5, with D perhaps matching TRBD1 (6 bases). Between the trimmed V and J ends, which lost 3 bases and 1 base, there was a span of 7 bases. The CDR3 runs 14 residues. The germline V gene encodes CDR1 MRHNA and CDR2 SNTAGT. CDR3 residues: CASSEQGSNQPQHF. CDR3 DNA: TGTGCCAGCAGTGAACAGGGAAGCAATCAGCCCCAGCATTTT.

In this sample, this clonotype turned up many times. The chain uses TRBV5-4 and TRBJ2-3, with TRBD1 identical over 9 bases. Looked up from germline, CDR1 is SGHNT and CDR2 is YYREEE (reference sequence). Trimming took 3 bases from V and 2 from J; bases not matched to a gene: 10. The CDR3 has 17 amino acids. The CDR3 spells CASSSAQDRGVTDTQYF. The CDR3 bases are TGTGCCAGCAGCTCGGCCCAGGACAGGGGAGTCACAGATACGCAGTATTTT.

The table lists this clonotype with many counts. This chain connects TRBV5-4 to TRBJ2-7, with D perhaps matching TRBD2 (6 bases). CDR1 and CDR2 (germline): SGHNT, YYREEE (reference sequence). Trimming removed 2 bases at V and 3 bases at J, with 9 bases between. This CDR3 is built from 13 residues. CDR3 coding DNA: TGTGCCAGCAGCTTTGACGGGGGCTACGAGCAGTACTTC. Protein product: CASSFDGGYEQYF.